This TCR beta chain comes out of a study of blood T cell repertoires in COVID-19 (dated by TCRdb to 2020 to 2021). The study in broad terms: Samples covering the acute and convalescent phases of COVID-19 were provided by collaborators in the United States, Italy and Spain. The material from the prospective study consisted of cDNA or gDNA derived from T cells, B-cell-depleted T cells, or PBMCs. Deeply sampled blood TCRbeta repertoires from subjects exposed to, actively infected with, or recovered from COVID-19 were included in the dataset. The repertoires were released in a freely available public database meant as a resource for research on the immune response to SARS-CoV-2. The samples were drawn from two sources: the first 160 participants of the ongoing ImmuneRACE study, and 950 to 1,500 subjects contributed by 6 global collaborators. Sample metadata almost always included a de-identified subject ID, COVID-19 status, age in years and sex. HLA class I and class II types, where available, came from metadata supplied by the sample provider rather than from assay-based typing. General study outcomes and caveats: How much clinical and demographic metadata was included differed by source and by participant, and the metadata was provided uncurated.

The CDR3 sequence holds 15 residues, the cysteine and phenylalanine included. Only the CDR3 region is kept as DNA, spanning 45 bases read in frame from base 1. CDR1 is given as DFQATT and CDR2 as SNEGSKA, both from the germline V gene (reference sequence). Trimming removed 3 bases from V and 1 base from J, leaving 12 bases between the germline ends. TCRbeta CDR3 regions were amplified from genomic DNA using the immunoSEQ Assay, a bias-controlled multiplex PCR. Concerning the study's data processing: The number of nucleated cells in each sample was estimated by amplification of reference gene primers within the assay. Sequence reads were collapsed and filtered to measure the absolute abundance of every unique TCRbeta CDR3 rearrangement. For each sample, productive Simpson clonality was calculated as the square root of Simpson's diversity index over productive rearrangements. TCRdb limited this immuneACCESS table to in-frame rearrangements with V and J called. A share of clones is missing; checked studies link under half to unresolved V genes, and the rest is unexplained. The V and J calls and clone size were taken over from that table, and D and trimming were inferred from the DNA. This sample is represented by about 410,000 clones; roughly 85% of them were singletons. The ten biggest clones cover over 1.1% of the sample.

Comments on this clone: Its antigen specificity is not known. Base-call qualities are not available, and no considerably larger clone is one nucleotide away.

Whole blood was collected in K2EDTA tubes by collaborating institutions according to the institutions' own protocols. For TCRbeta analysis, collaborator samples were shipped as frozen whole blood, as isolated PBMCs, or as DNA extracted from either sample type. The V and J genes are TRBV20-1 and TRBJ2-2; the D segment could be TRBD1, given 6 matching bases. Material for sequencing was peripheral blood. The receptor was derived from a woman younger than 45 with active or convalescent COVID-19. The CDR3 amino acid sequence is: CSASTGSRNTGELFF. Read as DNA, the sequence is TGCAGTGCTAGTACAGGGTCAAGGAACACCGGGGAGCTGTTTTTT.